This T cell receptor (beta chain) was recorded in a study of cytomegalovirus exposure and HLA in healthy donors. With V trimmed by 4 bases and J by 5 bases, 5 bases remained unmatched. This CDR3 is 13 amino acids long. CDR1 GTSNPN and CDR2 SVGIG come from the germline V gene (reference sequence). In the PCR, 60 Vbeta and 13 Jbeta primers were used. Only in-frame clones appear in the TCRdb table, and some are missing; sequencing was by immunoSEQ multiplex PCR. The table has about 150,000 clones, roughly four fifths seen once. This sequence was found in a man aged 30-40 years in good health and CMV-seronegative. The chain joins TRBV30 to TRBJ1-1; 9 bases agree with TRBD1. Sequenced material: PBMCs. CDR3 protein: CAWTGQGRTEAFF. The CDR3 DNA follows: TGTGCCTGGACAGGACAGGGGAGAACTGAAGCTTTCTTT.